This note documents a single TCR beta chain sequence. The record originates from a study of cytomegalovirus exposure and HLA in healthy donors. CDR3 length: 17 residues. Trimming removed 5 bases from V and 4 bases from J; junction bases left unmatched: 14. From germline, CDR1 is SGHDT and CDR2 YYEEEE. TCRdb's copy holds only in-frame clones and misses some; the assay was immunoSEQ multiplex PCR. This sample has about 120,000 clones, with more than 70% found just once. Sequencing was performed on PBMCs. The chain recombines TRBV5-6 with TRBJ2-2, with 7 bases lining up with TRBD1. This sequence was found in a woman aged 25 to 45 in good health and CMV-seronegative. The CDR3 region is CASRRRQGLLVTGELFF. The DNA of the CDR3 is TGTGCCAGCAGGAGGCGACAGGGATTATTAGTCACCGGGGAGCTGTTTTTT.